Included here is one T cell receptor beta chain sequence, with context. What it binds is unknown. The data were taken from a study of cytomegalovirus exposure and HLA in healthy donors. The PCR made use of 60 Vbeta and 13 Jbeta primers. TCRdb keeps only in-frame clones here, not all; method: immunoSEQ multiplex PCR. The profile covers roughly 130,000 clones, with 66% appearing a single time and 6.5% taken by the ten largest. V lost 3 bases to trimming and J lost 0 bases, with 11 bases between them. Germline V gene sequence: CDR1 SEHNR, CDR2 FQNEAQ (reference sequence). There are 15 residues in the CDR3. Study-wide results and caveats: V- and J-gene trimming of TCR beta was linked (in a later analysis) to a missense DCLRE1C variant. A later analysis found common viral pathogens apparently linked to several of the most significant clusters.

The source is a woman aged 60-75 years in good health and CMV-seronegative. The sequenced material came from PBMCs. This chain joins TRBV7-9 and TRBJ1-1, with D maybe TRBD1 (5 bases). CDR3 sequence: CASSLEGRLNTEAFF. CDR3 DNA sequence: TGTGCCAGCAGCTTGGAGGGACGGCTGAACACTGAAGCTTTCTTT.